This T cell receptor beta chain comes out of a study of cytomegalovirus exposure and HLA in healthy donors. Study outcomes and limitations: With DRB1 most and HLA-C fewest, TCR association rates differed between HLA loci in a later analysis.

Primers for the PCR totalled 60 Vbeta and 13 Jbeta. Produced via immunoSEQ multiplex PCR; TCRdb's table is partial and in-frame only. Of about 200,000 clones in the sample, approximately 85% were seen once. In the case of this clone: Its antigen is still unknown.

Germline loops: CDR1 MDHEN, CDR2 SYDVKM. CDR3 length: 11 residues. V lost 8 bases and J lost 8, with 10 bases in between. This chain links TRBV28 with TRBJ2-1, with D uncertain. What was sequenced was PBMCs. This TCR derives from a middle-aged woman in good health and CMV-seronegative. CDR3: CASGTVYEQFF. DNA of the CDR3: TGTGCCAGCGGTACGGTCTATGAGCAGTTCTTC.